This T cell receptor beta chain appears in the sequencing data of a study of technical replicates of blood from a few donors (dated by TCRdb to about 2017). For this clone: Its antigen remains undetermined. No qualities accompany the bases; no much larger clone lies one base away.

The library was prepared using the immunoSEQ multiplex PCR assay. TCRdb provides this immuneACCESS table in a form limited to in-frame rearrangements. Some clones are lacking; in checked studies, under half of them reflect an unresolved V gene, and why the rest are absent is not known. Recorded for this sample are fewer than 65,000 clones; approximately 87% of them occurred a single time. Of the sample, about 5.2% is held by the ten largest clones. Sequencing input: PBMCs. The receptor was isolated from a human donor in good health. Some clones in this sample may be carry-over from other donors' samples.

The CDR3 has the sequence CASSLGQGTIQPQHF. The DNA reads TGTGCCAGCAGCTTAGGACAGGGGACAATCCAGCCCCAGCATTTT. The sequence links TRBV7-8 to TRBJ1-5, with 8 central nucleotides matching TRBD1. Germline trimming amounts to 1 base on V and 7 bases on J, with 6 as the count of junction bases outside the gene matches. CDR1 and CDR2, looked up from the germline V gene, are SGHVS and FQNEAQ. From the cysteine up to the phenylalanine, the CDR3 has a length of 15 residues. The read is trimmed to its CDR3 DNA, 45 bases read in frame from base 1. Outside the CDR3, residues come from the reference TRBV7-8 and TRBJ1-5 proteins, so the full variable domain is: GAGVSQSPRYKVAKRGQDVALRCDPISGHVSLFWYQQALGQGPEFLTYFQNEAQLDKSGLPSDRFFAERPEGSVSTLKIQRTQQEDSAVYLCASSLGQGTIQPQHFGDGTRLSIL.